This T cell receptor (beta chain) was sequenced during a study of OX40 agonist ivuxolimab in advanced cancers. For the wider study: Ivuxolimab was an agonistic, fully human IgG2 monoclonal antibody directed against OX40 (CD134), a costimulatory receptor. Intravenous ivuxolimab was administered to patients every 2 weeks at six dose levels: 0.01, 0.1, 0.3, 1.5, 3 and 10 mg/kg. Of the 50 to 55 dose-escalation patients, hepatocellular carcinoma was present in about 20, melanoma in about 15, renal cell carcinoma in 9 and head and neck cancer in 9. In the dose-escalation cohort, 65% to 90% of patients were male, and the mean age was approximately 64 years, with a range of roughly 20 to 85. Prior anti-PD-1, anti-PD-L1 or anti-CTLA-4 therapy was permitted, and approximately 39% of dose-escalation patients had received checkpoint inhibitors. Partial responses occurred in three dose-escalation patients, of whom one had hepatocellular carcinoma and two had cutaneous melanoma. The purpose of peripheral TCRbeta sequencing was to test whether ivuxolimab changed TCR sequence diversity and led to clonal T-cell expansion. The paper describes the monotherapy dose-escalation part (N of about 50 patients) of the phase I trial of ivuxolimab. Study-wide conclusions, independent of this receptor: At doses of 0.1 to 3.0 mg/kg, clonal expansion of both CD4+ and CD8+ blood T cells was observed from baseline to week 6. In the 0.1-3.0 mg/kg groups, partial responders were among the patients with the lowest normalized peripheral clonal expansion, particularly in CD8+ T cells. Antigen specificity was not determined for the clonally expanded peripheral T cells. On average, CD8+ T cells showed more expanded clones than CD4+ T cells after ivuxolimab. Low levels of normalized T-cell clonal expansion were also seen in some patients who did not respond.

For sequencing of the TCRbeta CDR3 region, genomic DNA was extracted from the sorted cells. The immunoSEQ Assay was used to sequence the TCRbeta CDR3 regions. What TCRdb holds here is the immuneACCESS table cut down to in-frame rearrangements. Part of the clones is not present; checked against another copy, under half of the missing clones reflect an unresolved V gene, and the others are unexplained. The sample has tens of thousands of clones on record, around nine tenths of them singletons. 11% to 15% of the sample is held by the ten biggest clonotypes. Patients with a history of autoimmune disease or receiving systemic immunosuppression were excluded from the trial. Peripheral blood for TCR sequencing was drawn from every dose cohort at baseline, at cycle 4 day 1 and at cycle 7 day 1. The samples were taken from a phase I, first-in-human, multicenter, open-label dose-escalation trial of ivuxolimab. The trial enrolled adults with locally advanced or metastatic head and neck squamous cell, hepatocellular, melanoma or renal cell carcinoma. CD4+ and CD8+ T cells were sorted separately from peripheral blood before TCR sequencing.

The CDR3 contains 15 residues, cysteine and phenylalanine counted. The DNA shown is the 45-base CDR3, in frame from base 1. The germline V gene gives CDR1 as SGHDT and CDR2 as YYEEEE. As to this clone: Its antigen is not yet known. No quality values exist for individual bases; no much larger clone is one base distant.

The clonotype originates from an adult with an advanced solid tumor such as melanoma, head and neck, liver or kidney cancer. The chain uses TRBV5-6 and TRBJ2-5, with no D gene named confidently. The J call may be mistaken, given a closer DNA end match to TRBJ2-7. The sample consisted of CD4+ or CD8+ T cells sorted from blood, taken in a trial of the OX40 agonist ivuxolimab. The CDR3: CASSLRESFIYEQYF. Here is the DNA: TGTGCCAGCAGCTTGCGAGAGTCCTTCATCTACGAGCAGTACTTC.